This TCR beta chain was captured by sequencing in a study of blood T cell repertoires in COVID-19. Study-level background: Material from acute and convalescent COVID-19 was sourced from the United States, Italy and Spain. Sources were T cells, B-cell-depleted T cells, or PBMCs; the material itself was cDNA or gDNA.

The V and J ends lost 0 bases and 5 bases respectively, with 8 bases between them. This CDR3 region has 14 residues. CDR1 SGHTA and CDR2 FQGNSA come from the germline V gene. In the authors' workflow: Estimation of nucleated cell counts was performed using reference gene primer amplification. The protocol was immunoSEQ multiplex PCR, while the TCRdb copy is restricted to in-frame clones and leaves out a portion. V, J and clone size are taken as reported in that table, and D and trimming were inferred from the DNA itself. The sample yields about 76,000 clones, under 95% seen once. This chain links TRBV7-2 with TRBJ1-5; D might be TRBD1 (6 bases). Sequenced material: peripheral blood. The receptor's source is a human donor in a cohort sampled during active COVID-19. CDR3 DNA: TGTGCCAGCAGCTTAGCAGGGGGTTATCAGCCCCAGCATTTT. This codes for CASSLAGGYQPQHF. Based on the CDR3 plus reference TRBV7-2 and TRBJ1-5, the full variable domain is GAGVSQSPSNKVTEKGKDVELRCDPISGHTALYWYRQSLGQGLEFLIYFQGNSAPDKSGLPSDRFSAERTGGSVSTLTIQRTQQEDSAVYLCASSLAGGYQPQHFGDGTRLSIL.